The rows below give T cell receptor beta chains drawn from one sample of a study of vaccination effects on CD4 cells after COVID-19. No antigen has been identified for these receptors. Libraries were prepared by immunoSEQ multiplex PCR; TCRdb keeps only in-frame clonotypes and omits some of them. The table shows 50,000 to 60,000 clones, with around 70% occurring only once. This specimen consisted of CD4+ T cells from PBMCs cultured with SARS-CoV-2 spike peptides, obtained before COVID-19 vaccination. The receptors were sampled from a human donor who received a COVID-19 vaccine. CDR3s include the opening cysteine and the closing phenylalanine or tryptophan. D genes are given only for firm matches. Size tells how often a clone was seen (once, few, many) or the class of an expanded clone, and some rows leave it out.

D gene	clone size	CDR3 length	V gene	J gene	CDR3 protein	CDR3 DNA
.	few	17	TRBV3-1/TRBV3-2	TRBJ1-6	CASSRTVGSSYNSPLHF	TGTGCCAGCAGCCGGACGGTGGGAAGCTCCTATAATTCACCCCTCCACTTT
.	once	14	TRBV28	TRBJ2-2	CASSIQGYTGELFF	TGTGCCAGCAGCATACAGGGTTACACCGGGGAGCTGTTTTTT
TRBD1	few	15	TRBV5-4	TRBJ2-7	CASSLNRGGKYEQYF	TGTGCCAGCAGCTTGAACCGAGGGGGCAAATACGAGCAGTACTTC
.	.	11	TRBV19	TRBJ2-1	CASRTFGEQFF	TGTGCCAGTAGAACCTTCGGGGAGCAGTTCTTC
TRBD1	.	19	TRBV5-1	TRBJ2-5	CASSLVPTTGTGGLETQYF	TGCGCCAGCAGCTTGGTCCCGACGACCGGGACAGGGGGCTTAGAGACCCAGTACTTC
.	.	10	TRBV28	TRBJ2-1	CASGTNEQFF	TGTGCCAGCGGGACCAATGAGCAGTTCTTC
.	few	12	TRBV14	TRBJ1-1	CASSYWGTEAFF	TGTGCCAGCAGCTACTGGGGGACTGAAGCTTTCTTT
.	.	12	TRBV2	TRBJ2-5	CASSLAEETQYF	TGTGCCAGCAGCCTAGCCGAAGAGACCCAGTACTTC
.	.	13	TRBV5-5	TRBJ2-1	CASSLYGGDEQFF	TGTGCCAGCAGCTTATATGGTGGAGATGAGCAGTTCTTC
.	.	17	TRBV28	TRBJ1-3	CASSRLGGGPSGNTIYF	TGTGCCAGCAGCCGTCTGGGGGGGGGCCCCTCTGGAAACACCATATATTTT
.	.	14	TRBV18	TRBJ1-5	CASSPQGSNQPQHF	TGTGCCAGCTCACCACAGGGGTCCAATCAGCCCCAGCATTTT
.	.	13	TRBV7-2	TRBJ1-2	CASSSSFEYGYTF	TGTGCCAGCAGCTCCTCGTTTGAGTATGGCTACACCTTC
.	.	12	TRBV6-4	TRBJ2-3	CASSAGTDTQYF	TGTGCCAGCAGTGCGGGGACAGATACGCAGTATTTT
.	.	15	TRBV7-2	TRBJ2-2	CASSSTRGAVGELFF	TGTGCCAGCAGCTCTACTAGGGGGGCGGTCGGGGAGCTGTTTTTT
TRBD1	.	15	TRBV5-1	TRBJ2-1	CASSLGSGGYNEQFF	TGCGCCAGCAGCTTGGGGTCAGGGGGATACAATGAGCAGTTCTTC
.	.	16	TRBV19	TRBJ1-2	CASSPPAWQGNYGYTF	TGTGCCAGTAGCCCCCCTGCATGGCAGGGTAACTATGGCTACACCTTC
.	.	12	TRBV15	TRBJ2-7	CATSSRPYEQYF	TGTGCCACCAGCTCCCGACCCTACGAGCAGTACTTC
TRBD1	.	14	TRBV28	TRBJ1-5	CASNDRGGNQPQHF	TGTGCCAGCAATGACAGGGGTGGCAATCAGCCCCAGCATTTT
.	.	14	TRBV25-1	TRBJ1-6	CASSGLTRDSPLHF	TGTGCCAGCAGTGGATTAACCAGGGATTCACCCCTCCACTTT
TRBD1	once	13	TRBV18	TRBJ1-1	CASSRQGDTEAFF	TGTGCCAGCTCCCGTCAGGGGGACACTGAAGCTTTCTTT
TRBD1	.	16	TRBV2	TRBJ1-2	CASSEPQGEINYGYTF	TGTGCCAGCAGTGAACCCCAGGGGGAAATAAACTATGGCTACACCTTC
TRBD1	few	14	TRBV5-1	TRBJ1-1	CASSYGTGDTEAFF	TGCGCCAGCAGCTACGGGACAGGGGACACTGAAGCTTTCTTT
.	once	12	TRBV28	TRBJ1-2	CATGGGNYGYTF	TGTGCCACGGGGGGGGGAAACTATGGCTACACCTTC
.	.	14	TRBV27	TRBJ2-1	CASSSRDGRDEQFF	TGTGCCAGCAGTTCCAGGGACGGAAGAGATGAGCAGTTCTTC
.	few	14	TRBV7-9	TRBJ2-5	CASSLRRDQETQYF	TGTGCCAGCAGCTTAAGAAGGGATCAAGAGACCCAGTACTTC
TRBD1	few	16	TRBV19	TRBJ2-1	CASSMPPGTAYNEQFF	TGTGCCAGTAGTATGCCCCCTGGGACAGCCTACAATGAGCAGTTCTTC
.	.	15	TRBV5-4	TRBJ2-1	CASSARTAAGNEQFF	TGTGCCAGCAGCGCCCGGACTGCGGCGGGGAATGAGCAGTTCTTC
TRBD1	.	15	TRBV28	TRBJ2-1	CASTGQRSSYNEQFF	TGTGCCAGCACGGGACAGCGTTCCTCCTACAATGAGCAGTTCTTC
.	.	10	TRBV12-1	TRBJ2-4	CASSPNIQYF	TGTGCCAGCAGCCCAAACATTCAGTACTTC